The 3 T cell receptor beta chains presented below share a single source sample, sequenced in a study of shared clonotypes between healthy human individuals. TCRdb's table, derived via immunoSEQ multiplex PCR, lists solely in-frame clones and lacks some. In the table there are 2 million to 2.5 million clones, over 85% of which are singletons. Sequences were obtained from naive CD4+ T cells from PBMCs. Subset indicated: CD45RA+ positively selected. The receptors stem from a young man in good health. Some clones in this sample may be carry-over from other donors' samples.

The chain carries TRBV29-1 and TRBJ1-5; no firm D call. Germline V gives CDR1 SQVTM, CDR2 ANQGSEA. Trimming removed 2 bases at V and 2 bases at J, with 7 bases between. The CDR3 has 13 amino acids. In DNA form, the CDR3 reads TGCAGCGTTGAAAGCGGGGGCAATCAGCCCCAGCATTTT. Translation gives CSVESGGNQPQHF.

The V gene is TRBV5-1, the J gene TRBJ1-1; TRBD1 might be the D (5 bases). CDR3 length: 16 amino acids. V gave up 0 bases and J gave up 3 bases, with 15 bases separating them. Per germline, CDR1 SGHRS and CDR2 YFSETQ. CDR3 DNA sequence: TGCGCCAGCAGCTTGGCAACATGGCAGGGTGACACTGAAGCTTTCTTT. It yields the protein CASSLATWQGDTEAFF.

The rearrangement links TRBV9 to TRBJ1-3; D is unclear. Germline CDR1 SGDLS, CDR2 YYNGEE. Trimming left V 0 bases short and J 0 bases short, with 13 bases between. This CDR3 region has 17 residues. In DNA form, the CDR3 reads TGTGCCAGCAGCGTAGGGAAGGGCTCCCACTCTGGAAACACCATATATTTT. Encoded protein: CASSVGKGSHSGNTIYF.